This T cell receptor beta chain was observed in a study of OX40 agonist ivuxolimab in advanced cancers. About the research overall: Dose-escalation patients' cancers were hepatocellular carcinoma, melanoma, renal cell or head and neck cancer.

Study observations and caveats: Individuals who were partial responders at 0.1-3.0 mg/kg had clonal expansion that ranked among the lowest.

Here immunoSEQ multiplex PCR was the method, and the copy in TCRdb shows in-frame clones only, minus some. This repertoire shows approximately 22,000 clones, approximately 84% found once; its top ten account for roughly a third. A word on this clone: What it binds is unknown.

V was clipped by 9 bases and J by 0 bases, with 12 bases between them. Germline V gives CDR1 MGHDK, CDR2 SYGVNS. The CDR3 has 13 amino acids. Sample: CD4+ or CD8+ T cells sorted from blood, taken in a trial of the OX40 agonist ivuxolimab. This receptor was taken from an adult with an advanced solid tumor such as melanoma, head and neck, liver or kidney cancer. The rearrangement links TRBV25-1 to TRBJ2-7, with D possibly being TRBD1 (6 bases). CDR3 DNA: TGTGCCAGTAGACAGGCTAGCTCCTACGAGCAGTACTTC. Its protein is CASRQASSYEQYF.